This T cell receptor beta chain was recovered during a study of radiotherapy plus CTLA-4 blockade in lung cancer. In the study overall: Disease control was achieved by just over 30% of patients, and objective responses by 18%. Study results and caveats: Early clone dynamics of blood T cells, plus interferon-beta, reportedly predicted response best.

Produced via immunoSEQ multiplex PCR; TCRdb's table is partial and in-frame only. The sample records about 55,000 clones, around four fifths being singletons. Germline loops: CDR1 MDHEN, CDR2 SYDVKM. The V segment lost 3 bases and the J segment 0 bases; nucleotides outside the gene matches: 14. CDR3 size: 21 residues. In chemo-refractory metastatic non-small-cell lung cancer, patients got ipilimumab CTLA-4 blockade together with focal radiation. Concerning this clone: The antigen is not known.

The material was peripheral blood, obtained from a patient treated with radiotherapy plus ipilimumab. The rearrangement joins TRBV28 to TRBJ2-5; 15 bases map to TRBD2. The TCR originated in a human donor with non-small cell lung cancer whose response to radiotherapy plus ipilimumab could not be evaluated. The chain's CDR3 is CASSFQPWTSGRARYQETQYF. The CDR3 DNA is TGTGCCAGCAGTTTTCAACCTTGGACTAGCGGGAGGGCCCGGTACCAAGAGACCCAGTACTTC.